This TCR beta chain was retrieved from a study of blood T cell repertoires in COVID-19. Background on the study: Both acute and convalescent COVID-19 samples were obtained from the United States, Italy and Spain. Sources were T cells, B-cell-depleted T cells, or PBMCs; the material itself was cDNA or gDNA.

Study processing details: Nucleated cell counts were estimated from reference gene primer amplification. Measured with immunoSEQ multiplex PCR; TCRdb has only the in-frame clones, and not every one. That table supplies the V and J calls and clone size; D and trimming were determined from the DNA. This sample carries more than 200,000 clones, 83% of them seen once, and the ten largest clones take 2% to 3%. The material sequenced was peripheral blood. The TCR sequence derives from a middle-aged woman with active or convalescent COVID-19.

The CDR3 loop is CASSSTGGVGGNTIYF. The CDR3 DNA follows: TGTGCCAGCAGCTCGACAGGGGGCGTGGGGGGAAACACCATATATTTT. The chain links TRBV7-2 to TRBJ1-3; 10 nucleotides line up with TRBD1. V gave up 4 bases and J gave up 4 bases; unmatched junction bases: 7. This CDR3 has 16 residues. Germline CDR1 SGHTA, CDR2 FQGNSA.